This passage covers 20 T cell receptor beta chains from one sample sequenced in a study of regulatory T cells in long-lasting Graves disease. Noted time point: persistent/refractory GD, antithyroid drugs over 5 years with positive TRAb. PBMCs provided the RNA from which the TCR library was made. iRepertoire HTBI primers and Arm-PCR of CDR3 regions built TCR beta libraries. One entry per CDR3 protein, called by TCRdb with MiXCR from the multiplex PCR reads. The sample records roughly 500,000 distinct CDR3 sequences, about 20% being singletons. The input for sequencing was peripheral blood mononuclear cells (PBMCs), taken when the disease was refractory, from a patient treated with antithyroid drugs. Every receptor here comes from a female donor with Graves disease.

The chain is built from TRBV20-1 and TRBJ2-7, with D uncertain. The germline V gene encodes CDR1 DFQATT and CDR2 SNEGSKA (reference sequence). This CDR3 contains 14 residues. V gave up 0 bases and J gave up 3 bases, with 12 bases separating them. The CDR3 DNA follows: TGCAGTGCTAGAGATGGGCGTAGTTACTACGAGCAGTACTTC. Translated, it gives CSARDGRSYYEQYF.

This clonotype showed up many times. The rearrangement uses TRBV5-1 and TRBJ2-7, with D uncertain. Per the germline V gene, CDR1 is SGHRS and CDR2 is YFSETQ. This CDR3 is 15 amino acids long. V was pared by 0 bases and J by 3 bases, with 13 bases between. The DNA for the CDR3 is TGCGCCAGCAGCTTGGCCGGTGGGCGGTACTACGAGCAGTACTTC. This gives the protein CASSLAGGRYYEQYF.

Points on this clonotype: This likely comes from a read error, as the CDR3 has no conserved phenylalanine or tryptophan at its end. As DNA, the CDR3 is TGTGCCAGCGGTGCGGCCCTAGGTGGGGCCAACGTCCTGACTCTC. This codes for CASGAALGGANVLTL. This chain uses TRBV6-2 or TRBV6-3 with TRBJ2-6; D is undetermined. Germline-derived CDR1 and CDR2 are MNHEY and SVGEGT. V gave up 8 bases and J gave up 3 bases, with 14 bases separating them. The CDR3 is 15 amino acids.

The chain is built from TRBV7-6 and TRBJ2-1; D may match TRBD1 or TRBD2 (5 bases each). Germline V lookup: CDR1 SGHVS, CDR2 FNYEAQ. Trimming removed 1 base at V and 4 bases at J, with 14 bases between. The CDR3 is 16 amino acids. CDR3 sequence reads: CASSLETPGLYNEQFF. The DNA of the CDR3 is TGTGCCAGCAGCTTAGAGACCCCGGGGCTATACAATGAGCAGTTCTTC.

J is TRBJ2-5 and V is TRBV3-1, with 9 bases identical to TRBD2. Germline V gene data show CDR1 as LGHDT and CDR2 as YNNKEL (reference sequence). Losses at the gene ends were 3 bases for V and 4 bases for J; bases not matched to a gene: 6. CDR3 size: 15 residues. The CDR3 sequence is CASSQTSGFRETQYF. CDR3 sequence (DNA): TGTGCCAGCAGCCAGACTAGCGGTTTTAGAGAGACCCAGTACTTC.

The rearrangement joins TRBV7-8 to TRBJ1-5; TRBD1 matches at 10 bases. The V gene end was trimmed by 4 bases and the J gene end by 2 bases; junction bases not matched to a gene: 8. Germline CDR1 is SGHVS and CDR2 is FQNEAQ. CDR3 size: 17 residues. The CDR3 protein is CASSSASGTGGNQPQHF. The CDR3 nucleotides read TGTGCCAGCAGCTCCGCGTCCGGGACAGGGGGCAATCAGCCCCAGCATTTT. The full variable domain, completed using reference TRBV7-8 and TRBJ1-5, is GAGVSQSPRYKVAKRGQDVALRCDPISGHVSLFWYQQALGQGPEFLTYFQNEAQLDKSGLPSDRFFAERPEGSVSTLKIQRTQQEDSAVYLCASSSASGTGGNQPQHFGDGTRLSIL.

Comment on this clonotype: A much larger clone lies a single base off, so this may be a read error. The chain uses TRBV28 and TRBJ2-2; 8 nucleotides match TRBD2. This CDR3 spans 17 amino acids. Germline CDR1 MDHEN, CDR2 SYDVKM. CDR3 residues: CDSSSLGTRGFTGELFF. CDR3 in DNA: TGTGACAGCAGTAGTCTCGGGACTAGGGGATTCACCGGGGAGCTGTTTTTT.

The gene calls are TRBV6-1 and TRBJ2-7, with TRBD2 as a possible D gene (7 bases). This CDR3 has 14 residues. V lost 1 base to trimming and J lost 4 bases, with 11 bases between them. CDR1 is MNHNS, CDR2 SASEGT, per germline. As DNA, the CDR3 is TGTGCCAGCAGTGAAGGGGGGGGGCGATACGAGCAGTACTTC. Amino acid sequence: CASSEGGGRYEQYF.

This clonotype was counted many times. The rearrangement links TRBV12-5 to TRBJ2-2, with D possibly being TRBD2 (6 bases). The CDR3 spans 15 residues. With 11 bases removed from V and 8 bases from J, the gap between germline ends came to 24 bases. From germline, CDR1 is LGHNT and CDR2 FRNRAP. CDR3 amino acids: CAAGGRSKWSGELFF. CDR3 DNA: TGTGCTGCTGGAGGGAGGAGCAAGTGGTCAGGGGAGCTGTTTTTT.

As to this clonotype: The CDR3 does not close with the conserved phenylalanine or tryptophan, likely indicating a read error. V usage is TRBV7-2 and J usage is TRBJ2-7; 9 bases match TRBD2. Trimming at V came to 5 bases and at J to 2 bases, leaving 7 bases not matched to a gene. From germline, CDR1 is SGHTA and CDR2 FQGNSA. The CDR3 extends over 15 amino acids. This CDR3 is CASSRLLAGTYEQYL. For the CDR3, the DNA is TGTGCCAGCAGCCGCCTTCTAGCGGGAACCTACGAGCAGTACCTC.

A remark on this clonotype: This is likely a read error, given that the CDR3 carries no conserved phenylalanine or tryptophan at its end. The chain uses TRBV6-2 or TRBV6-3 and TRBJ2-7; D not certain. Germline V CDR1 and CDR2: MNHEY, SVGEGT. The CDR3 consists of 15 residues. V gave up 6 bases and J gave up 4 bases, with 19 bases separating them. The CDR3 DNA follows: TGTGCCAGCAGAAAGTACCAGGTCCGGGTTTACGAGCAGTACTCC. Its protein product is CASRKYQVRVYEQYS.

The rearrangement joins TRBV28 to TRBJ2-1, with TRBD2 as a possible D gene (5 bases). V was trimmed by 6 bases and J by 2 bases, leaving 14 bases between them. The germline CDR1 and CDR2 sequences are MDHEN and SYDVKM. This CDR3 has 15 amino acids. In DNA, the CDR3 is TGTGCCAGCAGCCGACTAACGGAGCCCTACAATGAGCAGTTCTTC. It codes for CASSRLTEPYNEQFF.

The chain couples TRBV15 to TRBJ2-1; 7 nucleotides match TRBD1. The J segment lost 4 bases and the V segment lost 3 bases, leaving 9 bases of the junction unmatched. The germline V gene encodes CDR1 LNHNV and CDR2 YYDKDF (reference sequence). The CDR3 runs 16 residues. CDR3: CATSSDRVVRYNEQFF. The CDR3 nucleotides are TGTGCCACCAGCAGCGACAGGGTCGTTAGGTACAATGAGCAGTTCTTC. Supplemented by reference TRBV15 and TRBJ2-1, the full variable domain reads DAMVIQNPRYQVTQFGKPVTLSCSQTLNHNVMYWYQQKSSQAPKLLFHYYDKDFNNEADTPDNFQSRRPNTSFCFLDIRSPGLGDTAMYLCATSSDRVVRYNEQFFGPGTRLTVL.

This chain uses TRBV30 with TRBJ2-1, with TRBD1 identical over 8 bases. CDR3 size: 16 residues. Germline V CDR1 and CDR2: GTSNPN, SVGIG (reference sequence). Unmatched junction bases numbered 12, after V lost 2 bases and J lost 6 bases. The CDR3 spells CAWSNSGQALGNEQFF. The DNA for the CDR3 is TGTGCCTGGAGTAACTCGGGACAGGCTCTGGGCAATGAGCAGTTCTTC.

This clonotype was picked up many times. This rearrangement joins TRBV12-3 or TRBV12-4 to TRBJ2-2; 8 nucleotides match TRBD2. J lost 6 bases, V lost 5 bases, and 8 bases had no gene match. The CDR3 consists of 15 residues. In DNA, the CDR3 is TGTGCCAGCAGTGTGGCGAGCGGGAGTGCCGGGGAGCTGTTTTTT. Protein: CASSVASGSAGELFF.

This clonotype is a singleton in its sample. The chain uses TRBV19 and TRBJ1-1; the D is unclear. V was trimmed by 6 bases and J by 5 bases, leaving 13 bases between them. The length of the CDR3 is 13 residues. The germline CDR1 and CDR2 sequences are LNHDA and SQIVND (reference sequence). CDR3 region: CASSRKGWTEAFF. In DNA, the CDR3 is TGTGCCAGTAGCCGTAAGGGTTGGACTGAAGCTTTCTTT.

This clonotype came up many times. The chain uses TRBV28 and TRBJ1-2; 7 bases align to TRBD1. Germline V gene data show CDR1 as MDHEN and CDR2 as SYDVKM. The CDR3 sequence is 12 residues long. After removal of 6 bases from V and 8 bases from J, the junction contained 6 bases not matched to a gene. The CDR3 nucleotides read TGTGCCAGCAGGGGACAGCCGCACGGCTACACCTTC. Translating gives CASRGQPHGYTF.

This clonotype was seen a few times. The rearrangement links TRBV7-6 to TRBJ2-7, with D maybe TRBD2 (5 bases). This CDR3 has 14 amino acids. V lost 5 bases and J lost 2, with 13 bases in between. Germline V gene sequence: CDR1 SGHVS, CDR2 FNYEAQ. CDR3 coding DNA: TGTGCCAGCAGCCGAGGGCCAGCTACCTACGAGCAGTACTTC. Encoded protein: CASSRGPATYEQYF.

This clonotype was recorded once. CDR3 coding DNA: TGCAGTGCTAGAGATCTAACGGACGGCGCATCTGACACCATATATTTT. Translation gives CSARDLTDGASDTIYF. This sequence joins TRBV20-1 and TRBJ1-3, with D hard to call. V was trimmed by 0 bases and J by 8 bases, leaving 20 bases between them. Germline CDR1 DFQATT, CDR2 SNEGSKA (reference sequence). CDR3 size: 16 residues.

The chain has TRBV7-8 and TRBJ2-7, with TRBD1 matching 7 bases. The CDR3 is 14 amino acids. Trimming at V came to 0 bases and at J to 9 bases, leaving 8 bases not matched to a gene. In germline, CDR1 is SGHVS, CDR2 FQNEAQ. In DNA form, the CDR3 reads TGTGCCAGCAGCTTAGCGGAGACAGGGTTTGGGCAGTACTTC. It yields the protein CASSLAETGFGQYF.